The entry below describes one TCR beta chain. There are many counts of this clonotype. Its antigen specificity is not known. Base qualities are not recorded, but no much larger clone differs from it by a single base. This sample stems from a study. Sequencing was performed on an Illumina MiSeq. TCRdb passed the public sequencing reads through fastp at Q25 and MiXCR, retaining productive beta sequences. Merged by CDR3 protein, the rows form single entries marked with the most common genes and DNA. Across this sample there are 6,000 or so distinct CDR3 sequences, with 9.5% seen only once. The top ten clones comprise about 5.4% of the sample. The CDR3 starts with the cysteine, ends with the phenylalanine, and has 16 residues. Just CDR3 DNA is preserved here, 48 bases in frame from base 1. V loses 1 base of germline sequence and J loses 5 bases, and the interval between the two ends is 14 bases. The germline V gene specifies KGHSH as CDR1 and LQKENI as CDR2.

Recombination linked TRBV18 to TRBJ1-4, with TRBD1 as a weak D call on 6 bases. The origin of this receptor is a human donor with rheumatoid arthritis. Sequences were obtained from CD4+ T cells from synovial fluid. CDR3 reads: CASSPQQGEGNEKLFF. The DNA sequence follows: TGTGCCAGCTCACCACAACAGGGTGAGGGGAATGAAAAACTGTTTTTT. Extended through the reference TRBV18 and TRBJ1-4 proteins, this CDR3 yields the full variable domain: NAGVMQNPRHLVRRRGQEARLRCSPMKGHSHVYWYRQLPEEGLKFMVYLQKENIIDESGMPKERFSAEFPKEGPSILRIQQVVRGDSAAYFCASSPQQGEGNEKLFFGSGTQLSVL.